This T cell receptor beta chain was captured in a study of cytomegalovirus exposure and HLA in healthy donors. The germline V and J ends were trimmed by 0 bases and 11 bases, with 11 bases remaining between them. This CDR3 has 12 residues. The V gene's germline CDR1 is SGHRS and CDR2 YFSETQ. TCRdb keeps only in-frame clones here, not all; method: immunoSEQ multiplex PCR. The sample lists about 160,000 clones; 96% were seen once. This clone is a singleton in its sample. The rearrangement joins TRBV5-1 to TRBJ1-1, with D unclear. The sequencing input was PBMCs. The sequence was collected from a young woman in good health and CMV-seronegative. The CDR3 region is CASSLEHGKAFF. In DNA, the CDR3 is TGCGCCAGCAGCTTGGAACATGGTAAGGCTTTCTTT.